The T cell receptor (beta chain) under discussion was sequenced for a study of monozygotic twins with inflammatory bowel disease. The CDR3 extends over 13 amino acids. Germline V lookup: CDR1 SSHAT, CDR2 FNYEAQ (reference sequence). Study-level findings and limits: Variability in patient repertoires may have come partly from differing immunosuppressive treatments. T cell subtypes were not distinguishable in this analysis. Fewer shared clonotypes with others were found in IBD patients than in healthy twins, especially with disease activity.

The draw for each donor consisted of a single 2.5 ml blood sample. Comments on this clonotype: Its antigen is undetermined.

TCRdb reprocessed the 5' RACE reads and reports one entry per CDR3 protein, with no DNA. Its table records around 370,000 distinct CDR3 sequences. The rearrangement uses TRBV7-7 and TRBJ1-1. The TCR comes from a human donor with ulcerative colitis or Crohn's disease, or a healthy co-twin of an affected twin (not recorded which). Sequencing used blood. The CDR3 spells CASSLAMNTEAFF.